One sample yielded the 25 T cell receptor beta chains listed below, sequenced in a study of cytomegalovirus exposure and HLA in healthy donors. The repertoire was sequenced with immunoSEQ multiplex PCR; TCRdb's copy has only in-frame clones and lacks some. The sample shows some 320,000 clones, 75% to 90% of them seen only once. What was sequenced was PBMCs. The receptors come from a woman in her 30s in good health and CMV-seropositive.

This clone appeared a few times. V gene TRBV27 combines with J gene TRBJ1-2; 8 bases are shared with TRBD1. With V trimmed by 3 bases and J by 6 bases, 9 bases remained unmatched. Germline lookup yields CDR1 MNHEY and CDR2 SMNVEV (reference sequence). CDR3 length equals 15 residues. The DNA for the CDR3 is TGTGCCAGCAGTTTCAATACCGACAGGGGAAATGGCTACACCTTC. It specifies CASSFNTDRGNGYTF.

V usage is TRBV2 and J usage is TRBJ2-2; D is perhaps TRBD2 (6 bases). The CDR3 extends over 14 amino acids. Germline CDR1 and CDR2: SNHLY and FYNNEI. Trimming removed 10 bases at V and 7 bases at J, with 19 bases between. The CDR3 bases are TGTGCCACCCTCACCGGGGGTGGTAGCGGGGAGCTGTTTTTT. This gives the protein CATLTGGGSGELFF.

The V and J genes are TRBV4-1 and TRBJ2-7; 11 nucleotides match TRBD2. V gave up 2 bases and J gave up 6 bases; unmatched junction bases: 3. CDR1 is MGHRA and CDR2 is YSYEKL in the germline V gene. This CDR3 is 14 amino acids long. CDR3 protein: CASSQLAGGGEQYF. CDR3 sequence (DNA): TGCGCCAGCAGCCAACTAGCGGGAGGCGGCGAGCAGTACTTC.

This clone has a single count. V and J are TRBV5-6 and TRBJ2-7; tentative D call: TRBD2 (5 bases). Germline lookup yields CDR1 SGHDT and CDR2 YYEEEE. V gave up 4 bases and J gave up 2 bases, with 13 bases separating them. The CDR3 consists of 14 residues. The CDR3 loop reads CASSRTRSAYEQYF. The CDR3 region has the DNA TGTGCCAGCAGCCGGACTCGTAGCGCCTACGAGCAGTACTTC.

This chain connects TRBV6-1 to TRBJ2-5; TRBD2 matches 12 bases. Per the germline V gene, CDR1 is MNHNS and CDR2 is SASEGT. This CDR3 is 18 amino acids long. The V gene end was trimmed by 2 bases and the J gene end by 5 bases; junction bases not matched to a gene: 12. CDR3 amino acids: CASSELAGGETRVETQYF. In DNA, the CDR3 is TGTGCCAGCAGTGAACTAGCGGGAGGGGAGACGCGTGTTGAGACCCAGTACTTC.

The chain has TRBV5-4 and TRBJ2-3; 11 bases align to TRBD2. Germline V gene sequence: CDR1 SGHNT, CDR2 YYREEE (reference sequence). After removal of 3 bases from V and 6 bases from J, the junction contained 9 bases not matched to a gene. CDR3 length equals 16 residues. The CDR3 region is CASSSGTSGVGDTQYF. As DNA, the CDR3 is TGTGCCAGCAGCTCCGGGACTAGCGGAGTCGGGGATACGCAGTATTTT.

This chain joins TRBV28 and TRBJ1-5; D unresolved. V was cut by 4 bases and J by 6 bases, with 10 bases left in between. The CDR3 spans 13 residues. Germline lookup yields CDR1 MDHEN and CDR2 SYDVKM. The CDR3 bases are TGTGCCAGCAGTTCACCCGGAGGTCAGCCCCAGCATTTT. Amino acids: CASSSPGGQPQHF.

The chain employs TRBV25-1 and TRBJ2-1; tentative D call: TRBD2 (6 bases). Between the trimmed V and J ends, which lost 0 bases and 0 bases, there was a span of 9 bases. Germline CDR1 reads MGHDK; CDR2 reads SYGVNS. There are 16 residues in the CDR3. In nucleotides, the CDR3 is TGTGCCAGCAGTGAATATGGGGGGAGCTCCTACAATGAGCAGTTCTTC. Translating gives CASSEYGGSSYNEQFF.

The J gene is TRBJ2-1, the V gene TRBV27; perhaps TRBD1 as D (5 bases). The CDR3 spans 14 residues. Germline V lookup: CDR1 MNHEY, CDR2 SMNVEV (reference sequence). Trimming stripped 2 bases from V and 4 bases from J, with 9 bases between. The CDR3 region has the DNA TGTGCCAGCAGTTTAATAGGGGATTACAATGAGCAGTTCTTC. Protein product: CASSLIGDYNEQFF.

V usage is TRBV4-3 and J usage is TRBJ1-3; TRBD1 is a possible D gene (6 bases). V gave up 6 bases and J gave up 4 bases, with 22 bases separating them. The germline gives CDR1 LGHNA, CDR2 YSLEER. This CDR3 is built from 17 residues. The CDR3, as DNA: TGCGCCAGCAGTCCAAGGAAGGGGGAATTAGTCGGAAACACCATATATTTT. Translating gives CASSPRKGELVGNTIYF.

This clone was seen more than once but under ten times. The V call is TRBV5-8, the J call TRBJ2-5; perhaps TRBD2 as D (7 bases). Germline values: CDR1 SGHTS, CDR2 YDEGEE. The V end was cut by 0 bases, the J end by 4 bases, with 19 bases between. CDR3 size: 17 residues. Here the CDR3 reads CASSLGMAGGGAETQYF. CDR3 nucleotide sequence: TGTGCCAGCAGCTTGGGAATGGCAGGTGGGGGGGCAGAGACCCAGTACTTC. Supplemented by reference TRBV5-8 and TRBJ2-5, the full variable domain reads EAGVTQSPTHLIKTRGQQATLRCSPISGHTSVYWYQQALGLGLQFLLWYDEGEERNRGNFPPRFSGRQFPNYSSELNVNALELEDSALYLCASSLGMAGGGAETQYFGPGTRLLVL.

This chain uses TRBV6-1 with TRBJ1-2; possible D gene TRBD1, 6 bases. Per germline, CDR1 MNHNS and CDR2 SASEGT. V lost 0 bases to trimming and J lost 8 bases, with 13 bases between them. This CDR3 comprises 14 residues. Written as DNA, the CDR3 is TGTGCCAGCAGTGAAGCTCGGGGGCCCTGGGGCTACACCTTC. Translating gives CASSEARGPWGYTF.

The CDR3: CASRRQGNYGYTF. CDR3 nucleotides: TGTGCCAGCAGACGACAGGGCAACTATGGCTACACCTTC. The rearrangement joins TRBV27 to TRBJ1-2; 7 positions agree with TRBD1. CDR3 size: 13 residues. V shed 6 bases, J shed 2 bases, and the junction held 3 bases outside the gene matches. Germline V lookup: CDR1 MNHEY, CDR2 SMNVEV (reference sequence).

The CDR3 loop reads CASSLRAWESNTGELFF. CDR3 nucleotides: TGTGCCAGCAGTTTAAGGGCCTGGGAGTCGAACACCGGGGAGCTGTTTTTT. The chain uses TRBV28 and TRBJ2-2; D possibly corresponds to TRBD2 (5 bases). The germline gives CDR1 MDHEN, CDR2 SYDVKM. This CDR3 spans 17 amino acids. Trimming cost V 2 bases and J 0 bases, with 13 bases left between them.

This chain connects TRBV5-6 to TRBJ2-5; perhaps TRBD1 as D (5 bases). Trimming removed 2 bases from V and 1 base from J, with 18 bases in between. Germline lookup yields CDR1 SGHDT and CDR2 YYEEEE. The CDR3 extends over 17 amino acids. The CDR3 nucleotides read TGTGCCAGCAGCTTAGGACACCTGACAGATCTCCAAGAGACCCAGTACTTC. Amino acid sequence: CASSLGHLTDLQETQYF. Looking up the rest from reference TRBV5-6 and TRBJ2-5 gives the full variable domain: DAGVTQSPTHLIKTRGQQVTLRCSPKSGHDTVSWYQQALGQGPQFIFQYYEEEERQRGNFPDRFSGHQFPNYSSELNVNALLLGDSALYLCASSLGHLTDLQETQYFGPGTRLLVL.

The chain links TRBV2 to TRBJ2-5; D is uncertain. CDR1 is SNHLY, CDR2 FYNNEI, per germline. V lost 4 bases to trimming and J lost 2 bases, with 11 bases between them. This CDR3 spans 14 amino acids. The CDR3 nucleotides read TGTGCCAGCAGTGCCCTTCGGGTGCAAGAGACCCAGTACTTC. Translating gives CASSALRVQETQYF.

The chain recombines TRBV27 with TRBJ2-7; 9 nucleotides match TRBD1. The trim removed 1 base at V and 6 bases at J, leaving 13 bases unmatched. Germline assignment: CDR1 MNHEY and CDR2 SMNVEV (reference sequence). The CDR3 contains 17 residues. The CDR3 is CASSLYSSGQGVGEQYF. In nucleotides, the CDR3 is TGTGCCAGCAGTTTATACTCCTCGGGACAGGGAGTGGGCGAGCAGTACTTC.

This sequence joins TRBV5-6 and TRBJ1-3; tentative D call: TRBD1 (5 bases). V was clipped by 0 bases and J by 5 bases, with 6 bases between them. The germline V gene has CDR1 SGHDT and CDR2 YYEEEE. The CDR3 contains 13 residues. CDR3 loop: CASSLDRRNTIYF. The CDR3, as DNA: TGTGCCAGCAGCTTGGACAGGAGAAACACCATATATTTT.

This clone has a single count. The chain couples TRBV28 to TRBJ1-2; D is perhaps TRBD1 (5 bases). V was pared by 3 bases and J by 5 bases, with 16 bases between. This CDR3 is built from 15 residues. The V gene's germline CDR1 is MDHEN and CDR2 SYDVKM. The CDR3 region has the DNA TGTGCCAGCAGTTTGAGACGGGGGGGTCTATATGGCTACACCTTC. This sequence encodes CASSLRRGGLYGYTF.

The chain recombines TRBV6-1 with TRBJ1-5; 8 bases line up with TRBD1. V was pared by 8 bases and J by 4 bases, with 7 bases of the junction left unmatched. The CDR3 is 14 amino acids. The germline V gene encodes CDR1 MNHNS and CDR2 SASEGT. CDR3 sequence: CASWTGRVNQPQHF. In DNA, the CDR3 is TGTGCCAGCTGGACAGGGCGCGTGAATCAGCCCCAGCATTTT.

This chain links TRBV7-3 with TRBJ2-2; D not resolved. The CDR3 is 14 residues long. Germline loops: CDR1 SGHTA, CDR2 FQGTGA. Trimming removed 3 bases at V and 1 base at J, with 6 bases between. CDR3 nucleotides: TGTGCCAGCAGCTTCTCTGTGAACACCGGGGAGCTGTTTTTT. Protein: CASSFSVNTGELFF.

CDR3 protein: CAWSYRGPEKLFF. CDR3 DNA sequence: TGTGCCTGGAGCTACAGGGGGCCGGAAAAACTGTTTTTT. The chain combines TRBV30 with TRBJ1-4, with 9 bases lining up with TRBD1. This CDR3 has 13 amino acids. Germline V lookup: CDR1 GTSNPN, CDR2 SVGIG (reference sequence). With 3 bases clipped from V and 8 bases from J, the junction kept 4 bases outside the gene matches.

The CDR3 is CASSLYRDLYTEAFF. Here the CDR3 DNA reads TGTGCCAGCAGTTTATACCGGGATCTGTACACTGAAGCTTTCTTT. This chain joins TRBV27 and TRBJ1-1; D not resolved. Looked up from germline, CDR1 is MNHEY and CDR2 is SMNVEV (reference sequence). Trimming took 1 base from V and 3 from J, leaving 12 bases between them. CDR3 length equals 15 residues.

The rearrangement uses TRBV30 and TRBJ2-6; D unclear. Trimming pared 2 bases from V and 2 bases from J, leaving 7 bases between. Germline V gene sequence: CDR1 GTSNPN, CDR2 SVGIG (reference sequence). This CDR3 has 14 residues. This CDR3 is CAWSRGPGANVLTF. The CDR3 DNA reads as TGTGCCTGGAGTAGAGGCCCTGGGGCCAACGTCCTGACTTTC.

This sequence joins TRBV30 and TRBJ2-1, with a possible D match to TRBD2 (6 bases). The CDR3 has 13 residues. CDR1 is GTSNPN and CDR2 is SVGIG in the germline V gene (reference sequence). V was pared by 4 bases and J by 7 bases, with 14 bases between. CDR3 loop: CAWTSVSFNEQFF. The CDR3 DNA sequence: TGTGCCTGGACTAGCGTTTCATTTAATGAGCAGTTCTTC.